The sequence of this T cell receptor (beta chain) was determined in a study of shared clonotypes between healthy human individuals. Trimming took 4 bases from V and 0 from J, leaving 12 bases between them. This CDR3 has 15 residues. The V gene's germline CDR1 is GTSNPN and CDR2 SVGIG (reference sequence). A remark on this clone: This sample includes further DNA sequences coding for the same CDR3.

Naive CD8 isolation took CD45RO-negative cells positively selected for CCR7 and excluded terminally differentiated effector memory CD45RA+ cells. TCRdb keeps only in-frame clones here, not all; method: immunoSEQ multiplex PCR. The sample records about 2 million clones, about 95% being singletons. Input material: naive CD8+ T cells sorted from blood. The chain joins TRBV30 to TRBJ2-2, with a tentative D call TRBD2 (7 bases). This TCR derives from a man aged 18 to 29 in good health. CDR3 sequence reads: CAWTTGTTNTGELFF. Here the CDR3 DNA reads TGTGCCTGGACCACAGGGACTACGAACACCGGGGAGCTGTTTTTT.